This TCR beta chain is from a study of PD-L1 blockade in urothelial cancer. Points from the study as a whole: Having blood TCR clonality under the median before treatment predicted better survival.

With respect to this clone: Its matching antigen is unknown.

Germline lookup yields CDR1 SGHTA and CDR2 FQGNSA. CDR3 length equals 14 residues. The ends were cut back, 5 bases at V and 5 bases at J, with 13 bases in the middle. Measured with immunoSEQ multiplex PCR; TCRdb has only the in-frame clones, and not every one. The sample comprises 15,000 to 20,000 clones, approximately 82% of which are singletons, and over 1.5% rests with the top ten. Time point denoted: peripheral blood 6 weeks after treatment start. This sequence originates from a man between 50 and 59 years old with urothelial cancer. The material was PBMCs, obtained around atezolizumab (anti-PD-L1) treatment. V and J are TRBV7-2 and TRBJ2-1; D is possibly TRBD2 (6 bases). CDR3 DNA sequence: TGTGCCAGCAGCCCGACTAGGGGTAACAATGAGCAGTTCTTC. Protein sequence: CASSPTRGNNEQFF.